These 4 T cell receptor beta chains originate from one sample sequenced in a study of Ad26.COV2.S vaccination and SARS-CoV-2 variants (dated by TCRdb to 2020 to 2023). The library was prepared using the immunoSEQ multiplex PCR assay. TCRdb carries this immuneACCESS record with in-frame sequences only. Its versions omit some clonotypes, under half of them owing to an unresolved V gene in the studies checked, with the rest unexplained. Present in this sample are 87,000 or so clones, roughly 84% of which were seen just once. The ten largest clones add up to 15% to 20% of the sample. This sample's time point label indicates: individuals recovered from natural SARS-CoV-2 infection. Sequenced here: peripheral blood, sampled after recovery from COVID-19. Receptors originate from a human donor who had recovered from COVID-19.

The chain employs TRBV7-6 and TRBJ2-7; 9 nucleotides line up with TRBD2. CDR3 size: 16 residues. V shed 5 bases, J shed 3 bases, and the junction held 11 bases outside the gene matches. CDR1 and CDR2 (germline): SGHVS, FNYEAQ. The CDR3 region is CASSKSVGSGSYEQYF. DNA of the CDR3: TGTGCCAGCAGCAAAAGCGTGGGTAGCGGGAGCTACGAGCAGTACTTC.

J is TRBJ2-7 and V is TRBV3-1 (or the pseudogene TRBV3-2); 7 bases map to TRBD1. Germline assignment: CDR1 LGHDT and CDR2 YNNKEL (reference sequence). The CDR3 has 15 residues. Trimming took 1 base from V and 5 from J; bases not matched to a gene: 8. This chain's CDR3 is CASSQGDSRTHEQYF. As DNA, the CDR3 is TGTGCCAGCAGCCAAGGGGACAGCAGAACTCACGAGCAGTACTTC.

The chain is built from TRBV11-2 and TRBJ2-7; D not resolved. V lost 2 bases and J 5 bases, leaving 10 bases between the germline ends. Germline assignment: CDR1 SGHAT and CDR2 FQNNGV. The CDR3 has 13 residues. In nucleotides, the CDR3 is TGTGCCAGCAGCTTACTGGGCGTAAACGAGCAGTACTTC. Translating it yields CASSLLGVNEQYF.

The chain uses TRBV28 and TRBJ1-5; D is unclear. With 6 bases removed from V and 0 bases from J, the gap between germline ends came to 3 bases. The CDR3 loop spans 12 amino acids. The germline gives CDR1 MDHEN, CDR2 SYDVKM. The CDR3 DNA sequence: TGTGCCAGCAGGGATAGCAATCAGCCCCAGCATTTT. Protein product: CASRDSNQPQHF.